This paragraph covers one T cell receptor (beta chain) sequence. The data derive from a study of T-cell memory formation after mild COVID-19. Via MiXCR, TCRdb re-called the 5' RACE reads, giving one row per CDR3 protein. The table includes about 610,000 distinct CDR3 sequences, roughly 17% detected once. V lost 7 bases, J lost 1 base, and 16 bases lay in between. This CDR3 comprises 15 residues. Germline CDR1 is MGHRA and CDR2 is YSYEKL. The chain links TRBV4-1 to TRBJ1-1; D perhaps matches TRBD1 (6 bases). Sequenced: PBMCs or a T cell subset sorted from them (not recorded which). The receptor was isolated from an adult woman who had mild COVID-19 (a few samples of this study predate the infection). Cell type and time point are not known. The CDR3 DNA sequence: TGCGCCAGCAACCTGGGACATACGAAGAACACTGAAGCTTTCTTT. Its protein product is CASNLGHTKNTEAFF.